The T cell receptor (beta chain) under discussion was sequenced for a study of blood T cell repertoires in COVID-19. For the study at large: Sources were T cells, B-cell-depleted T cells, or PBMCs; the material itself was cDNA or gDNA.

Study members were between 18 and 89 years old and lived in approximately 25 US regions. This CDR3 region has 17 residues. The table came from immunoSEQ multiplex PCR; TCRdb's copy has only in-frame clones and leaves some out. This table has fewer than 250,000 clones, around three quarters appearing once. The clonotype originates from a woman in her forties or fifties with acute COVID-19. Specimen: PBMCs or T cells enriched from blood (not recorded which). The chain has TRBV1 and TRBJ1-1. TRBV1 counts as a pseudogene. The DNA of the CDR3 is TGCACCAGCAGCCCCAAGTCATTACTAGCCTCCTACACTGAAGCTTTCTTT. This codes for CTSSPKSLLASYTEAFF.